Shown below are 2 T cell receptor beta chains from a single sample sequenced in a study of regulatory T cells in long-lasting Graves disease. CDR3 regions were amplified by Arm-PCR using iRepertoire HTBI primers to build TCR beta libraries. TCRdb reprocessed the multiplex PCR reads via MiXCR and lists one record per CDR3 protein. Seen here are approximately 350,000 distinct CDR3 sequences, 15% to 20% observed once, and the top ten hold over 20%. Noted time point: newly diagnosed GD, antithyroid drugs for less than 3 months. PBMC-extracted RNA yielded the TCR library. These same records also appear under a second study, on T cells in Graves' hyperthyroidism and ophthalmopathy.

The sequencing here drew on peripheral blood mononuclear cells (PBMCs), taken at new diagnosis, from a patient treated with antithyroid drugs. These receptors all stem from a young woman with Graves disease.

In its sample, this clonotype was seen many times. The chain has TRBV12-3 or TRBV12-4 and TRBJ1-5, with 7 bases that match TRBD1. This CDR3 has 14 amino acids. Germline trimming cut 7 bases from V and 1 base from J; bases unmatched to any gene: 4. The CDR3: CASTHRGSNQPQHF. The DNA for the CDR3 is TGTGCCAGCACCCACAGGGGAAGCAATCAGCCCCAGCATTTT.

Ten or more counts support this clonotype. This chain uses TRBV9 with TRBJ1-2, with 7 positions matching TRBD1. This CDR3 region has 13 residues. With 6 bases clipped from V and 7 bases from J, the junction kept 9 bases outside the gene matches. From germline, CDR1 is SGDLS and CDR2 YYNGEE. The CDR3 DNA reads TGTGCCAGCACGAGGATCTCAGGGGGTGGCTACACCTTC. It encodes CASTRISGGGYTF.